The 12 T cell receptor beta chains below all came from one sample that was sequenced in a study of T cell repertoires in cytomegalovirus infection. Each CDR3 protein is one row after TCRdb ran MiXCR on the reads. The sample comprises some 390,000 distinct CDR3 sequences, around a sixth of which are singletons, and 7.5% to 9.5% rests with the top ten. The material sequenced was PBMCs. The receptor source for this set is a human donor in good health (CMV status not recorded). Some clones in this sample may be carry-over from other donors' samples.

The chain links TRBV12-3 or TRBV12-4 to TRBJ2-3; 10 bases are shared with TRBD2. J lost 4 bases, V lost 10 bases, and 8 bases had no gene match. This CDR3 is built from 14 residues. The CDR3 here is CATNPSGSADTQYF. DNA for the CDR3: TGTGCCACCAACCCTAGCGGGAGTGCAGATACGCAGTATTTT.

CDR3 DNA sequence: TGTGCCAGCAGTGAACTAAGACAGGGAGGTTCACCCCTCCACTTT. It yields the protein CASSELRQGGSPLHF. The gene calls are TRBV2 and TRBJ1-6, with 7 nucleotides matching TRBD1. In germline, CDR1 is SNHLY, CDR2 FYNNEI. The CDR3 consists of 15 residues. V dropped 2 bases and J dropped 9; count of bases not matched to a gene: 7.

The rearrangement joins TRBV19 to TRBJ2-3; 11 bases are shared with TRBD1. V was clipped by 7 bases and J by 1 base; unmatched bases: 4. This CDR3 is built from 15 residues. Germline-derived CDR1 and CDR2 are LNHDA and SQIVND (reference sequence). DNA for the CDR3: TGTGCCAGTACGGACAGGGGGCGCGGCACAGATACGCAGTATTTT. This gives the protein CASTDRGRGTDTQYF.

The V and J genes are TRBV10-3 and TRBJ2-3; no reliable D call. V lost 0 bases to trimming and J lost 0 bases, with 7 bases between them. Germline V gene data show CDR1 as ENHRY and CDR2 as SYGVKD. This CDR3 comprises 15 residues. The CDR3 loop reads CAISESLLSTDTQYF. CDR3 sequence (DNA): TGTGCCATCAGTGAGTCACTCTTAAGCACAGATACGCAGTATTTT.

This clonotype has more than one count but fewer than ten. The rearrangement links TRBV2 to TRBJ2-4; D possibly corresponds to TRBD2 (6 bases). This CDR3 spans 14 amino acids. In germline, CDR1 is SNHLY, CDR2 FYNNEI. The V end lost 4 bases, the J end lost 7 bases, and 14 bases lay between the germline ends. This CDR3 is CASSAGGVDNIQYF. CDR3 bases: TGTGCCAGCAGTGCAGGCGGGGTGGATAACATTCAGTACTTC. The variable domain in full, with the rest retrieved from reference TRBV2 and TRBJ2-4, is EPEVTQTPSHQVTQMGQEVILRCVPISNHLYFYWYRQILGQKVEFLVSFYNNEISEKSEIFDDQFSVERPDGSNFTLKIRSTKLEDSAMYFCASSAGGVDNIQYFGAGTRLSVL.

This clonotype showed up just a few times. This rearrangement joins TRBV3-1 to TRBJ1-1; D perhaps matches TRBD1 (6 bases). V lost 4 bases and J 7 bases, leaving 10 bases between the germline ends. This CDR3 is built from 12 residues. Germline-derived CDR1 and CDR2 are LGHDT and YNNKEL (reference sequence). CDR3 in amino acids: CASSRRTDEAFF. The DNA for the CDR3 is TGTGCCAGCAGCCGCCGGACAGATGAAGCTTTCTTT. The whole variable domain, filled in from reference TRBV3-1 and TRBJ1-1, reads DTAVSQTPKYLVTQMGNDKSIKCEQNLGHDTMYWYKQDSKKFLKIMFSYNNKELIINETVPNRFSPKSPDKAHLNLHINSLELGDSAVYFCASSRRTDEAFFGQGTRLTVV.

This clonotype has more than one count but fewer than ten. The chain recombines TRBV7-8 with TRBJ1-3, with D perhaps TRBD1 (6 bases). Germline V gene sequence: CDR1 SGHVS, CDR2 FQNEAQ. Trimming stripped 2 bases from V and 11 bases from J, with 16 bases between. The CDR3 is made up of 14 amino acids. The CDR3 spells CASSLSKGHNAIYF. In DNA form, the CDR3 reads TGTGCCAGCAGCTTATCTAAGGGACACAACGCCATATATTTT.

This sequence joins TRBV5-4 and TRBJ1-6; no firm D call. The germline V gene encodes CDR1 SGHNT and CDR2 YYREEE (reference sequence). Trimming pared 0 bases from V and 7 bases from J, leaving 8 bases between. The CDR3 totals 14 residues. The CDR3 nucleotides read TGTGCCAGCAGCTTGGTGACTGGAAATTCACCCCTCCACTTT. Its translation is CASSLVTGNSPLHF.

The gene calls are TRBV12-3 or TRBV12-4 and TRBJ2-3; 7 nucleotides match TRBD1. V was pared by 6 bases and J by 7 bases, with 4 bases of the junction left unmatched. There are 12 residues in the CDR3. Here the CDR3 reads CASSLTGYTQYF. The CDR3 nucleotides read TGTGCCAGCAGCTTGACAGGGTATACGCAGTATTTT.

The rearrangement joins TRBV7-2 to TRBJ2-4, with TRBD2 as a possible D gene (7 bases). V dropped 0 bases and J dropped 9 bases, with 18 bases sitting between them. The CDR3 covers 16 residues. The germline CDR1 and CDR2 sequences are SGHTA and FQGNSA. The CDR3 here is CASSLAEGGEQGIQYF. In DNA, the CDR3 is TGTGCCAGCAGCTTAGCGGAGGGGGGGGAGCAGGGCATTCAGTACTTC.

This clonotype was seen at least ten times. The chain uses TRBV7-8 and TRBJ2-2; the D is unclear. The V gene's germline CDR1 is SGHVS and CDR2 FQNEAQ. This CDR3 has 13 residues. Trimming removed 3 bases from V and 6 bases from J, with 8 bases in between. CDR3 amino acids: CASSFLPAGELFF. In nucleotides, the CDR3 is TGTGCCAGCAGCTTTCTTCCGGCCGGGGAGCTGTTTTTT.

Ten or more counts support this clonotype. V is TRBV7-2 and J is TRBJ2-7; either TRBD1 or TRBD2 may supply D (6 bases each). This CDR3 spans 14 amino acids. From germline, CDR1 is SGHTA and CDR2 FQGNSA. V gave up 5 bases and J gave up 0 bases, with 11 bases separating them. The CDR3 protein is CASSRSGASYEQYF. Here the CDR3 DNA reads TGTGCCAGCAGCCGCTCGGGGGCCTCCTACGAGCAGTACTTC.